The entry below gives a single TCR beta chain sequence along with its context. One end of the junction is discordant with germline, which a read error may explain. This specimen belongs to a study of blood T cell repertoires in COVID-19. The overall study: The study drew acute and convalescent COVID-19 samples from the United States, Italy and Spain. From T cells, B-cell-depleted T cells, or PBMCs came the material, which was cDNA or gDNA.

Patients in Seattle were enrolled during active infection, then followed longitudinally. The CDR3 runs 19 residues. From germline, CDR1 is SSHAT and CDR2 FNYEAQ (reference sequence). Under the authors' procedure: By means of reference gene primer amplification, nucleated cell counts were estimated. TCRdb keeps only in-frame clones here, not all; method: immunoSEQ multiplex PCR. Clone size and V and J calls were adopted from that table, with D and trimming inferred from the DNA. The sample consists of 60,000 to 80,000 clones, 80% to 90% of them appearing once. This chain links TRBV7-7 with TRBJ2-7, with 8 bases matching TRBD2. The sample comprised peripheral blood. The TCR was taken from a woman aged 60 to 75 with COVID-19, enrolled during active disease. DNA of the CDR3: TGTGCTAGCAGCTTAGCTCCAAGGGGACTAGAGGTTAGGACCTACGAGCAGTACTTC. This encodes CASSLAPRGLEVRTYEQYF.